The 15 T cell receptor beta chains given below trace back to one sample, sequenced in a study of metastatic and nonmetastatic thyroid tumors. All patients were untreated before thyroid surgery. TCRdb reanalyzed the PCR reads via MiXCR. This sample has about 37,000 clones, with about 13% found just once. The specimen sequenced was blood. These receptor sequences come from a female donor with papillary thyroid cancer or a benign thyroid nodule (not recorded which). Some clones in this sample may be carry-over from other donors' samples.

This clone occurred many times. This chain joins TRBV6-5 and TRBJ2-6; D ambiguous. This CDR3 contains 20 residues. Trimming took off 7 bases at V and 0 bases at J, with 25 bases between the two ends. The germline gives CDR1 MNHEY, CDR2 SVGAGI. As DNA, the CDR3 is TGTGCCAGCACCATCCAACGCGGTCCGGCTACCTCCTCTGGGGCCAACGTCCTGACTTTC. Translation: CASTIQRGPATSSGANVLTF.

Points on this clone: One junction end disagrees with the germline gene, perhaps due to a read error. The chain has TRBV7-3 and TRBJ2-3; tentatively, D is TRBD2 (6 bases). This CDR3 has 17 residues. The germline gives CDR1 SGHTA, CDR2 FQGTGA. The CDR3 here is CASSLLGGRCWADTQYF. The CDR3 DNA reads TGTGCCAGCAGCTTACTGGGGGGTAGATGCTGGGCAGATACTCAGTATTTT.

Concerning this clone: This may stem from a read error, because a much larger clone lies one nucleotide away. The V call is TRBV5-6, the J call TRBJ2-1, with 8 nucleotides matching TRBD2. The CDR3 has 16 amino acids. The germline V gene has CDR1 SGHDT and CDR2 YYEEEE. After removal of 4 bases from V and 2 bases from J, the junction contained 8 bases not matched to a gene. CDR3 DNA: TGTGCCAGCAGCCCTTGGGCCGGGAGGGCCTACAATGAGCAGTTCTTC. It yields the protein CASSPWAGRAYNEQFF.

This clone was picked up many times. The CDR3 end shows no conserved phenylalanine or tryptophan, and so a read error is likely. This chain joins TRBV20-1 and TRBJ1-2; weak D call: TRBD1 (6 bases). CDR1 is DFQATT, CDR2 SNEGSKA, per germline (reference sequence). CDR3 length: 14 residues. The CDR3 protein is CSPLGGHTNYGYTL. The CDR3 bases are TGCAGCCCTCTGGGGGGACATACTAACTATGGCTACACCCTC.

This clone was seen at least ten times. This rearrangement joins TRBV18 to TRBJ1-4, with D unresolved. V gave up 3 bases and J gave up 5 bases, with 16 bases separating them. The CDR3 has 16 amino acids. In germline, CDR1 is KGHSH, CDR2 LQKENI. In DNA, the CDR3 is TGTGCCAGCTCACCGAGGAATTTACTTCCCAATGAAAAACTGTTTTTT. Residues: CASSPRNLLPNEKLFF. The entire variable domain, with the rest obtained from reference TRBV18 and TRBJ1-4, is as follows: NAGVMQNPRHLVRRRGQEARLRCSPMKGHSHVYWYRQLPEEGLKFMVYLQKENIIDESGMPKERFSAEFPKEGPSILRIQQVVRGDSAAYFCASSPRNLLPNEKLFFGSGTQLSVL.

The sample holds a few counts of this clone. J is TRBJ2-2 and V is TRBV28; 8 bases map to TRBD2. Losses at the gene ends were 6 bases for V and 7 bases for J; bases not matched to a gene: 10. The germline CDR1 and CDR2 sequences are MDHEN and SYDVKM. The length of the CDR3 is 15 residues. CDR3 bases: TGTGCCAGCAGGGGGACTAGAGGGTATAACGGGGAGCTGTTTTTT. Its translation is CASRGTRGYNGELFF. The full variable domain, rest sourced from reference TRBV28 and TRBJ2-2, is DVKVTQSSRYLVKRTGEKVFLECVQDMDHENMFWYRQDPGLGLRLIYFSYDVKMKEKGDIPEGYSVSREKKERFSLILESASTNQTSMYLCASRGTRGYNGELFFGEGSRLTVL.

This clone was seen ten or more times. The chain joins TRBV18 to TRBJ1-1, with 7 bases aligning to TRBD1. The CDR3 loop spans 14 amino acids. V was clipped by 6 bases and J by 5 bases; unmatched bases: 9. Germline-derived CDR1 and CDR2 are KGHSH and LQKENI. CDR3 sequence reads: CASSQSRGITEAFF. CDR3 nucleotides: TGTGCCAGCTCCCAGAGCAGGGGGATTACTGAAGCTTTCTTT.

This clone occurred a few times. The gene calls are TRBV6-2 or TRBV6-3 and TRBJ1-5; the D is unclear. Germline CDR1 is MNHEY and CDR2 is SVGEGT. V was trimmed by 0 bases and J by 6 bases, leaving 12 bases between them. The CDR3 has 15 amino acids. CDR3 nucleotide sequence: TGTGCCAGCAGTTACTCGGCAGGAGGTACTCAGCCCCAGCATTTT. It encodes CASSYSAGGTQPQHF.

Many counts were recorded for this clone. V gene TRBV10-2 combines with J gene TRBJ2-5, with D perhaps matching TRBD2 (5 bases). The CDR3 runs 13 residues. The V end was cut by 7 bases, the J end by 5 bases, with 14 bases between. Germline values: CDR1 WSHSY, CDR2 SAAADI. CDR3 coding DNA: TGCGCCAGCACCGGACTCCCCGGGGAGACCCAGTACTTC. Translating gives CASTGLPGETQYF.

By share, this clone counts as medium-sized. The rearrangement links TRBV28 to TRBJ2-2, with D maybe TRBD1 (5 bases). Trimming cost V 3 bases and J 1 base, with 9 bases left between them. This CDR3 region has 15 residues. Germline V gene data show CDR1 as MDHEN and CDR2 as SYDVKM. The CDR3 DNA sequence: TGTGCCAGCAGTTTTGCAGGGAAGAACACCGGGGAGCTGTTTTTT. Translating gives CASSFAGKNTGELFF.

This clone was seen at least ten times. This CDR3 reads CASSKDYPSNEQFF. The DNA for the CDR3 is TGTGCCAGCAGTAAGGACTACCCGTCCAATGAGCAGTTCTTC. The gene calls are TRBV7-8 and TRBJ2-1, with D possibly matching TRBD2 (6 bases). CDR1 and CDR2 (germline): SGHVS, FQNEAQ. V was trimmed by 6 bases and J by 6 bases, leaving 15 bases between them. The CDR3 sequence is 14 residues long.

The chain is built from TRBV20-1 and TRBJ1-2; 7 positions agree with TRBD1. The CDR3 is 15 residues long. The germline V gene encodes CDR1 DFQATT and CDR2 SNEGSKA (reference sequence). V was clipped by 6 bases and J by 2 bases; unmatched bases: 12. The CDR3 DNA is TGCAGTGCACATGTATTAGGGGGCTTAAACTATGGCTACACCTTC. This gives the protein CSAHVLGGLNYGYTF.

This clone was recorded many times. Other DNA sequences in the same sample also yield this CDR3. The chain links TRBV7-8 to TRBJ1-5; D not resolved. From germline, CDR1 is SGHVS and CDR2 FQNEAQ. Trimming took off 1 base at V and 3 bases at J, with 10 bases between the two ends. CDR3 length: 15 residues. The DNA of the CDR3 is TGTGCCAGCAGCTTAGTCGAGGGTTCCAATCAGCCCCAGCATTTT. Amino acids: CASSLVEGSNQPQHF. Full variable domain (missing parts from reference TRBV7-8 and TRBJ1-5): GAGVSQSPRYKVAKRGQDVALRCDPISGHVSLFWYQQALGQGPEFLTYFQNEAQLDKSGLPSDRFFAERPEGSVSTLKIQRTQQEDSAVYLCASSLVEGSNQPQHFGDGTRLSIL.

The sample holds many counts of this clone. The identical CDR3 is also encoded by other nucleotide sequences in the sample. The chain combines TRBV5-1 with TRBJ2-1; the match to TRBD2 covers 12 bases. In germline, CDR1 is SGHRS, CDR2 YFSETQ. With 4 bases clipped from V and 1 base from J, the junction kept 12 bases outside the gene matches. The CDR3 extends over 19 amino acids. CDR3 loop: CASSKGSGTSGYSYNEQFF. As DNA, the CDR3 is TGCGCCAGCAGCAAGGGATCCGGGACTAGCGGGTATTCCTACAATGAGCAGTTCTTC.

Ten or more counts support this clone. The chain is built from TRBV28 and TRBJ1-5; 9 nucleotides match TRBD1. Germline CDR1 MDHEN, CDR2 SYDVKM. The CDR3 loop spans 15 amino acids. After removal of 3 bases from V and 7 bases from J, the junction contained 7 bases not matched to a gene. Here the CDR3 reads CASSFSATGGQPQHF. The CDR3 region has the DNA TGTGCCAGCAGTTTTAGTGCGACAGGGGGGCAGCCCCAGCATTTT.